Listed here are 18 T cell receptor beta chains from one sample, sequenced in a study of blood T cell repertoires in COVID-19. Method: immunoSEQ multiplex PCR; TCRdb's copy keeps in-frame clones and lacks some. Of 250,000 to 300,000 clones listed, over 85% are singletons. The sequenced sample consisted of peripheral blood. All receptors come from a woman aged 25 to 45 with COVID-19, enrolled during active disease.

This sequence joins TRBV15 and TRBJ1-3, with D uncertain. V lost 5 bases to trimming and J lost 4 bases, with 15 bases between them. The germline CDR1 and CDR2 sequences are LNHNV and YYDKDF (reference sequence). The CDR3 is made up of 15 amino acids. As DNA, the CDR3 is TGTGCCACCAGCGCCCCCCCTAACCCCGGAAACACCATATATTTT. Residues: CATSAPPNPGNTIYF.

The CDR3 nucleotides read TGTGCCAGCAGAATAGACAGGGGCTTCGAGCAGTACTTC. It codes for CASRIDRGFEQYF. The rearrangement joins TRBV6-5 to TRBJ2-7; TRBD1 matches at 8 bases. The V gene's germline CDR1 is MNHEY and CDR2 SVGAGI. CDR3 length equals 13 residues. The trim removed 6 bases at V and 6 bases at J, leaving 7 bases unmatched.

The rearrangement links TRBV7-6 to TRBJ1-2; D remains unclear. Germline assignment: CDR1 SGHVS and CDR2 FNYEAQ. The CDR3 totals 12 residues. Deletions cut 3 bases from V and 8 bases from J, with 10 bases between. The CDR3 is CASSFEGGGYTF. The CDR3 nucleotides read TGTGCCAGCAGCTTTGAGGGAGGAGGCTACACCTTC.

Here the CDR3 reads CASSEVGYEQYF. The CDR3 region has the DNA TGTGCCAGCAGTGAAGTCGGGTACGAGCAGTACTTC. The chain is built from TRBV6-1 and TRBJ2-7; no definite D call. Trimming took 1 base from V and 4 from J, leaving 5 bases between them. Germline V CDR1 and CDR2: MNHNS, SASEGT. There are 12 residues in the CDR3.

This chain uses TRBV6-6 with TRBJ1-1, with a possible D match to TRBD1 (6 bases). Germline CDR1 reads MNHNY; CDR2 reads SVGAGI (reference sequence). The CDR3 is 15 amino acids. The germline V and J ends were trimmed by 6 bases and 0 bases, with 14 bases remaining between them. This chain's CDR3 is CASRGSPGVNTEAFF. The CDR3 nucleotides read TGTGCCAGCAGGGGGAGCCCAGGGGTGAACACTGAAGCTTTCTTT.

This clone was observed many times. V and J are TRBV27 and TRBJ1-1; tentatively, D is TRBD1 (6 bases). The germline V gene has CDR1 MNHEY and CDR2 SMNVEV (reference sequence). V gave up 4 bases and J gave up 4 bases, with 16 bases separating them. This CDR3 contains 15 residues. This chain's CDR3 is CASSYYHEGGTEAFF. The CDR3 DNA reads as TGTGCCAGCAGTTACTATCATGAAGGGGGCACTGAAGCTTTCTTT.

The rearrangement joins TRBV7-8 to TRBJ1-6; 10 bases fit TRBD1. Looked up from germline, CDR1 is SGHVS and CDR2 is FQNEAQ. The CDR3 totals 15 residues. The J segment lost 6 bases and the V segment lost 3 bases, leaving 2 bases of the junction unmatched. The CDR3, as DNA: TGTGCCAGCAGCTTGAGGACAGGGGGTAATTCACCCCTCCACTTT. Translating gives CASSLRTGGNSPLHF.

This clone has a single count. V is TRBV24-1 and J is TRBJ2-1; TRBD2 matches at 10 bases. Trimming took 4 bases from V and 4 from J; bases not matched to a gene: 3. The CDR3 is made up of 15 amino acids. Germline V lookup: CDR1 KGHDR, CDR2 SFDVKD. Here the CDR3 DNA reads TGTGCCACCAGTGACCTGACTAGCGGGTACAATGAGCAGTTCTTC. Protein product: CATSDLTSGYNEQFF.

The chain uses TRBV30 and TRBJ1-2, with 7 bases that match TRBD1. The length of the CDR3 is 16 residues. V gave up 0 bases and J gave up 4 bases; unmatched junction bases: 11. In germline, CDR1 is GTSNPN, CDR2 SVGIG (reference sequence). DNA for the CDR3: TGTGCCTGGAGTGTACTCCGTTCCGGGACAGCCTATGGCTACACCTTC. This gives the protein CAWSVLRSGTAYGYTF.

The count of this clone is one. This chain links TRBV5-6 with TRBJ2-4, with D unresolved. V was clipped by 1 base and J by 0 bases, with 11 bases between them. CDR1 and CDR2 from the germline V gene are SGHDT and YYEEEE. This CDR3 contains 16 residues. The CDR3 is CASSLWLTIAKNIQYF. CDR3 nucleotide sequence: TGTGCCAGCAGCTTGTGGCTTACAATAGCCAAAAACATTCAGTACTTC.

This rearrangement joins TRBV5-1 to TRBJ2-2; D is unresolved. Germline values: CDR1 SGHRS, CDR2 YFSETQ. This CDR3 is 17 amino acids long. V lost 4 bases and J lost 0, with 16 bases in between. The CDR3 DNA reads TGCGCCAGCAGCCCCGTTTGGGCCACCGCGAACACCGGGGAGCTGTTTTTT. Its translation is CASSPVWATANTGELFF.

The CDR3 nucleotides are TGTGCCAGCAGTCGACTAGCGGGGGGAAACACAGATACGCAGTATTTT. It translates to CASSRLAGGNTDTQYF. The chain carries TRBV6-4 and TRBJ2-3; 13 nucleotides match TRBD2. The CDR3 totals 16 residues. Looked up from germline, CDR1 is MRHNA and CDR2 is SNTAGT. The V and J ends lost 5 bases and 2 bases, in that order; junction bases with no gene match: 4.

This CDR3 is CASSPPGVTQYF. The CDR3 DNA reads as TGCGCCAGCAGCCCACCAGGGGTTACGCAGTATTTT. The V gene is TRBV5-1, the J gene TRBJ2-3; perhaps TRBD1 as D (6 bases). The CDR3 contains 12 residues. V lost 4 bases and J 8 bases, leaving 11 bases between the germline ends. Germline CDR1 SGHRS, CDR2 YFSETQ.

This chain connects TRBV18 to TRBJ1-4; D is ambiguous. The germline V gene has CDR1 KGHSH and CDR2 LQKENI. Trimming took 2 bases from V and 6 from J, leaving 7 bases between them. The CDR3 runs to 13 residues. CDR3 DNA: TGTGCCAGCTCACCATGGGGAGATGAAAAACTGTTTTTT. Its translation: CASSPWGDEKLFF.

This chain connects TRBV29-1 to TRBJ1-2, with D unclear. V was cut by 8 bases and J by 3 bases, with 7 bases left in between. The germline gives CDR1 SQVTM, CDR2 ANQGSEA. The CDR3 runs to 10 residues. CDR3 in amino acids: CSIPDYGYTF. The CDR3 DNA is TGCAGCATACCGGACTATGGCTACACCTTC.

The chain employs TRBV10-3 and TRBJ1-2, with 10 nucleotides matching TRBD1. The junction had 9 bases not matched to a gene; V was cut back by 4 bases and J by 4 bases. In germline, CDR1 is ENHRY, CDR2 SYGVKD. The CDR3 consists of 16 residues. This CDR3 is CAISGVKDRGIYGYTF. For the CDR3, the DNA is TGTGCCATCAGTGGGGTAAAGGACAGGGGGATCTATGGCTACACCTTC.

V is TRBV6-5 and J is TRBJ1-1, with TRBD1 identical over 7 bases. The CDR3 has 16 amino acids. Germline CDR1 reads MNHEY; CDR2 reads SVGAGI. Trimming at V came to 2 bases and at J to 8 bases, leaving 14 bases not matched to a gene. CDR3 sequence: CASSYPQIRDSQEAFF. The CDR3 DNA reads TGTGCCAGCAGTTACCCCCAAATCCGGGACAGCCAAGAAGCTTTCTTT.

The rearrangement joins TRBV9 to TRBJ1-6, with D hard to call. Trimming took 4 bases from V and 15 from J, leaving 14 bases between them. This CDR3 contains 12 residues. Germline V gene lookup returns CDR1 SGDLS and CDR2 YYNGEE. The CDR3 protein is CASSPNDIFLHF. The CDR3 DNA reads as TGTGCCAGCAGCCCCAATGACATTTTCCTCCACTTT.